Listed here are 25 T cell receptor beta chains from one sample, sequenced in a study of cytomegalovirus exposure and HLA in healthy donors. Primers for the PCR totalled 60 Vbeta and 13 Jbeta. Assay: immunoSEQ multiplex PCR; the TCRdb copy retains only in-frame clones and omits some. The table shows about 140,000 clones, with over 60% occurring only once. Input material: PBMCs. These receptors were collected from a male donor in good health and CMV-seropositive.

CDR3 protein: CATSSGLAGDNEQFF. The CDR3 nucleotides read TGTGCCACCAGCAGTGGACTAGCGGGGGATAATGAGCAGTTCTTC. This chain uses TRBV15 with TRBJ2-1, with 13 positions matching TRBD2. Germline lookup yields CDR1 LNHNV and CDR2 YYDKDF (reference sequence). The CDR3 is 15 residues long. Losses at the gene ends were 3 bases for V and 7 bases for J; bases not matched to a gene: 3.

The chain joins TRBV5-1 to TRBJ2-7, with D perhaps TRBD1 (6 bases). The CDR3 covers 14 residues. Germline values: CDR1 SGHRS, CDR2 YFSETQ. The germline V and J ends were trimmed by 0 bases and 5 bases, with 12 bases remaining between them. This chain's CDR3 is CASSLGQGQNEQYF. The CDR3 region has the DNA TGCGCCAGCAGCTTGGGGCAGGGGCAAAACGAGCAGTACTTC.

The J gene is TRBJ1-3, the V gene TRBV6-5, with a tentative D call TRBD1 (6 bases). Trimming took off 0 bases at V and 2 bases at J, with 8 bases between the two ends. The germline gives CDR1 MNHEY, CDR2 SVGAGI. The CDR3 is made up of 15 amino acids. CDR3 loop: CASSYSGGPGNTIYF. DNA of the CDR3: TGTGCCAGCAGTTACTCAGGGGGACCTGGAAACACCATATATTTT.

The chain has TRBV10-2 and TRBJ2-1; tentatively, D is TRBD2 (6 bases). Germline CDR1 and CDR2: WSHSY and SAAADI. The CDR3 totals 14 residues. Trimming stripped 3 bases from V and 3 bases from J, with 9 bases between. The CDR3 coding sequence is TGCGCCAGCAGTGACGTTAGCGGCTACAATGAGCAGTTCTTC. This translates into CASSDVSGYNEQFF.

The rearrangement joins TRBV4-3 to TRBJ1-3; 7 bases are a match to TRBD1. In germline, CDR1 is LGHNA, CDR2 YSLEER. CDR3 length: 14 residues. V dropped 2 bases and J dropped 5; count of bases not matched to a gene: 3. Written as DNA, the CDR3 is TGCGCCAGCAGCCAACAGGGGGGTAGAAACACCATATATTTT. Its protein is CASSQQGGRNTIYF.

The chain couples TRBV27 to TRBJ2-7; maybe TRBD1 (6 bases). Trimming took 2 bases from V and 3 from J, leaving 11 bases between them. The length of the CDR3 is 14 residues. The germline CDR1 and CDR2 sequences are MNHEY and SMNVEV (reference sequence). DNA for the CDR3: TGTGCCAGCAGTTTACAGGGGTCTGACTACGAGCAGTACTTC. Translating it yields CASSLQGSDYEQYF.

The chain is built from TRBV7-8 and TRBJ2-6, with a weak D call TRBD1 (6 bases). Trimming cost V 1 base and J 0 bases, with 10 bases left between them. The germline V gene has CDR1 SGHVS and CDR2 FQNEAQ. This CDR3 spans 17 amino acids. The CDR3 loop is CASSLVWDNSGANVLTF. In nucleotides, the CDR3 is TGTGCCAGCAGCTTAGTTTGGGACAACTCTGGGGCCAACGTCCTGACTTTC. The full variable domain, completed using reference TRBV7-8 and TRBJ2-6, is GAGVSQSPRYKVAKRGQDVALRCDPISGHVSLFWYQQALGQGPEFLTYFQNEAQLDKSGLPSDRFFAERPEGSVSTLKIQRTQQEDSAVYLCASSLVWDNSGANVLTFGAGSRLTVL.

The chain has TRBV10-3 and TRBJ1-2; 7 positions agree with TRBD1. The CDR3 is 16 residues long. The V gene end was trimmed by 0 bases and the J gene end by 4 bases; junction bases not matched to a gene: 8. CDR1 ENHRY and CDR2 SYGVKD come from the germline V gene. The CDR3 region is CAISESETGFGYGYTF. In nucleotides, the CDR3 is TGTGCCATCAGTGAGTCCGAGACAGGGTTTGGCTATGGCTACACCTTC.

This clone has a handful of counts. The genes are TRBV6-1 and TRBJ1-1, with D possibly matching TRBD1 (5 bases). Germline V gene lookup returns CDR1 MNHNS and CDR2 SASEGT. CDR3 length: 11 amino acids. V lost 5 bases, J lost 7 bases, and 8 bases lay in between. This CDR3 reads CASSHDSEAFF. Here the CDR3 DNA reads TGTGCCAGCAGTCATGACAGTGAAGCTTTCTTT.

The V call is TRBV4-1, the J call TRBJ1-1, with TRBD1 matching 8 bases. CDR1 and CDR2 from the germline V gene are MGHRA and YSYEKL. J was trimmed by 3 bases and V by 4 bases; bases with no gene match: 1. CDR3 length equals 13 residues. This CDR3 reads CASSPGQDTEAFF. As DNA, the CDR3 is TGCGCCAGCAGCCCGGGACAGGACACTGAAGCTTTCTTT.

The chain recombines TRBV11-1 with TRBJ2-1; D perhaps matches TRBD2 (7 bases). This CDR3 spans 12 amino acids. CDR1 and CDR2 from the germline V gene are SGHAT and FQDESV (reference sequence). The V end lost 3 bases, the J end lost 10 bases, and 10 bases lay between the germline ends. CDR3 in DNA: TGTGCCAGCAGCTTGAGGGGGGGCGAGCAGTTCTTC. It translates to CASSLRGGEQFF.

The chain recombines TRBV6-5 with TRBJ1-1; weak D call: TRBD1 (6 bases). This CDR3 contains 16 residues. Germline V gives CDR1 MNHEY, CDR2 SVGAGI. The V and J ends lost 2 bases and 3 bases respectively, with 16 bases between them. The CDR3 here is CASSYGGGGEHTEAFF. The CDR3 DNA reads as TGTGCCAGCAGTTACGGGGGCGGGGGGGAACACACTGAAGCTTTCTTT.

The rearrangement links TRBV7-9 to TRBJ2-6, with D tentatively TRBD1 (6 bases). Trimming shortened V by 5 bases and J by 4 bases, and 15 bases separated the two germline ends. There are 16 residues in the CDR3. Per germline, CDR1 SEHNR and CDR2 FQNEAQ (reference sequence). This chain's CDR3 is CASSPTGWGGANVLTF. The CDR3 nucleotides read TGTGCCAGCAGCCCGACAGGCTGGGGCGGGGCCAACGTCCTGACTTTC.

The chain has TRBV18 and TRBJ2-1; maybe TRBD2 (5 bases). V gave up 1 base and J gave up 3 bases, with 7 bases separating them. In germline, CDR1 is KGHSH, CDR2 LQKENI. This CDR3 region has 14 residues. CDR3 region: CASSPLAIYNEQFF. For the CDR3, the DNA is TGTGCCAGCTCACCACTAGCGATCTACAATGAGCAGTTCTTC.

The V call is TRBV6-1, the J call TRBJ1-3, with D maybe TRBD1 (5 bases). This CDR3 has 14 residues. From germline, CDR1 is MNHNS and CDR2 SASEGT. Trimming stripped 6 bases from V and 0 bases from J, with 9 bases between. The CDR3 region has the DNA TGTGCCAGCAGCTGGGACTACTCTGGAAACACCATATATTTT. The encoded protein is CASSWDYSGNTIYF.

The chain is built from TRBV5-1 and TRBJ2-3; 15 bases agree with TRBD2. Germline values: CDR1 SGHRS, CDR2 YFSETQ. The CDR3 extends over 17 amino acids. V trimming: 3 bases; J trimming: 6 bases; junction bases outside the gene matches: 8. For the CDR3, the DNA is TGCGCCAGCAGCTCCAGAGGGACTAGCGGGGGGTTGGATACGCAGTATTTT. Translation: CASSSRGTSGGLDTQYF.

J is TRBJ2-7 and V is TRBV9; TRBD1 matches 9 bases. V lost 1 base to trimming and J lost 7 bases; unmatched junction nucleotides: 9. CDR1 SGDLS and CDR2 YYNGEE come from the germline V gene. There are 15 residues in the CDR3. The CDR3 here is CASSVSEQGAGEQYF. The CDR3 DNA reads TGTGCCAGCAGCGTAAGTGAACAGGGGGCTGGGGAGCAGTACTTC.

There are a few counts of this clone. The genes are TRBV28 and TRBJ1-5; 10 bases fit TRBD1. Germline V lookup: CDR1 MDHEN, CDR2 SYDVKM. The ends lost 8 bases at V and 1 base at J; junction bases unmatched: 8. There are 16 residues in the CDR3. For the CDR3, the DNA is TGTGCCAGCTGTACGGGACAGGGGTTAAGCAATCAGCCCCAGCATTTT. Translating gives CASCTGQGLSNQPQHF.

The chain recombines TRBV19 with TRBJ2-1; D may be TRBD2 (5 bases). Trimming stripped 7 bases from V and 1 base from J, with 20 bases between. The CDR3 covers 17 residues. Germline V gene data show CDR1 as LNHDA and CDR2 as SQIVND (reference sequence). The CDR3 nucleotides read TGTGCCAGTACCCCCTCCGGAGGCTACCCATCCTACAATGAGCAGTTCTTC. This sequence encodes CASTPSGGYPSYNEQFF.

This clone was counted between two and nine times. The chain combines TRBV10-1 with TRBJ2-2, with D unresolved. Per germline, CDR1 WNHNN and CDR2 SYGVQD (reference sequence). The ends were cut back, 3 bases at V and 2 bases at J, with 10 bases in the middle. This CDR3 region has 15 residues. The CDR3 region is CASSDGQVNTGELFF. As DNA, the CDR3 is TGCGCCAGCAGTGATGGCCAGGTCAACACCGGGGAGCTGTTTTTT.

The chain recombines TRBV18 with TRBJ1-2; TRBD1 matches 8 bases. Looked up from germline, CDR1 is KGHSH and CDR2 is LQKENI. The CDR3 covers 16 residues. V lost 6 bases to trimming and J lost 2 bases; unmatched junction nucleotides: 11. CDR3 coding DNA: TGTGCCAGCTCGGAAGTCACCGGGACAGGCAACTATGGCTACACCTTC. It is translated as CASSEVTGTGNYGYTF. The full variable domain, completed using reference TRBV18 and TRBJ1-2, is NAGVMQNPRHLVRRRGQEARLRCSPMKGHSHVYWYRQLPEEGLKFMVYLQKENIIDESGMPKERFSAEFPKEGPSILRIQQVVRGDSAAYFCASSEVTGTGNYGYTFGSGTRLTVV.

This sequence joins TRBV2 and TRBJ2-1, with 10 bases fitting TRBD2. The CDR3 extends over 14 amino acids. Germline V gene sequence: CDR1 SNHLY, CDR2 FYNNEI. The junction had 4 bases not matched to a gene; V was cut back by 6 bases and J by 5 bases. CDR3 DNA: TGTGCCAGCAGAACTAGCGGGGAAAACAATGAGCAGTTCTTC. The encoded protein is CASRTSGENNEQFF.

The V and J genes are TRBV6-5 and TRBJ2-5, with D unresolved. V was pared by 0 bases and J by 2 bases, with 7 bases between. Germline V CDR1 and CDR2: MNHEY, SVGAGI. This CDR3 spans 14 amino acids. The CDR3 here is CASSYSRAQETQYF. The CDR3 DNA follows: TGTGCCAGCAGTTACTCGAGAGCACAAGAGACCCAGTACTTC.

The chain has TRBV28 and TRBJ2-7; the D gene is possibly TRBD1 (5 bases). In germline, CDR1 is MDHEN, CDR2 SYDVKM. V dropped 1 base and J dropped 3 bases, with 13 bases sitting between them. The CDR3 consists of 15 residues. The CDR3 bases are TGTGCCAGCAGTTTATCCCAGGGTTCTGGCTACGAGCAGTACTTC. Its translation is CASSLSQGSGYEQYF.

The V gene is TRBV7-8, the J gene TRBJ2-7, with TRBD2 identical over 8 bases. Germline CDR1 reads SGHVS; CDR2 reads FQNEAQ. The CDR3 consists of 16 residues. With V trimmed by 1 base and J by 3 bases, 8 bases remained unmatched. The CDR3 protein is CASSLVGGTSIYEQYF. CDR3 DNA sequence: TGTGCCAGCAGCTTAGTTGGGGGGACTAGTATCTACGAGCAGTACTTC.